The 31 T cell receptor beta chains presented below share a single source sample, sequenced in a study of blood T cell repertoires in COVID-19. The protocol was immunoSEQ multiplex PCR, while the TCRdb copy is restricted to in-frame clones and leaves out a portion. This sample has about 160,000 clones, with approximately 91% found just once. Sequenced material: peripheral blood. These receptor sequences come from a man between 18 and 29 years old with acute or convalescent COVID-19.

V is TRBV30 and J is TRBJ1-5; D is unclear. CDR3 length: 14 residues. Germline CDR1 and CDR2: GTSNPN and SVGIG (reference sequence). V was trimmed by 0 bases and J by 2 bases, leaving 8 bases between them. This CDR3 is CAWSVGSRNQPQHF. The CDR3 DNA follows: TGTGCCTGGAGTGTGGGCAGCCGCAATCAGCCCCAGCATTTT.

CDR3 sequence: CASSDGQGGTPLHF. The CDR3, as DNA: TGTGCCAGCAGCGACGGACAGGGGGGAACACCCCTCCACTTT. The chain links TRBV7-9 to TRBJ1-6, with 10 bases that match TRBD1. The V and J ends lost 5 bases and 11 bases, in that order; junction bases with no gene match: 6. The CDR3 covers 14 residues. Germline V gene data show CDR1 as SEHNR and CDR2 as FQNEAQ (reference sequence).

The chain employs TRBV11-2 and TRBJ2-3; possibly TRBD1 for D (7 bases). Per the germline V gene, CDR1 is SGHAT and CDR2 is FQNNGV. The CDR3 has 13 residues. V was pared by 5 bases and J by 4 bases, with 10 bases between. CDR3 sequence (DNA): TGTGCCAGCAGCGGAGGGACAGCAGATACGCAGTATTTT. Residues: CASSGGTADTQYF. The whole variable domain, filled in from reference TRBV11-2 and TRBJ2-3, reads EAGVAQSPRYKIIEKRQSVAFWCNPISGHATLYWYQQILGQGPKLLIQFQNNGVVDDSQLPKDRFSAERLKGVDSTLKIQPAKLEDSAVYLCASSGGTADTQYFGPGTRLTVL.

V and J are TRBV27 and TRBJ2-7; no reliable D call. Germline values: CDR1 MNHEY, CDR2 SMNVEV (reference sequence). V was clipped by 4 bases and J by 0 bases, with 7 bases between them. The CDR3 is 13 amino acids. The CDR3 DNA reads TGTGCCAGCAGTTACGAGTCCTCCTACGAGCAGTACTTC. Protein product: CASSYESSYEQYF.

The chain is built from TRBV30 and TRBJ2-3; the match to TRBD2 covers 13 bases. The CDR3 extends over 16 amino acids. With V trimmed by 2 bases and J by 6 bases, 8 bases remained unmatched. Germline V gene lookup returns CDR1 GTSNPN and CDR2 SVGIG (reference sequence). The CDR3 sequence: CAWSTSLAGGPDTQYF. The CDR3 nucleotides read TGTGCCTGGAGTACGTCACTAGCGGGGGGGCCCGATACGCAGTATTTT.

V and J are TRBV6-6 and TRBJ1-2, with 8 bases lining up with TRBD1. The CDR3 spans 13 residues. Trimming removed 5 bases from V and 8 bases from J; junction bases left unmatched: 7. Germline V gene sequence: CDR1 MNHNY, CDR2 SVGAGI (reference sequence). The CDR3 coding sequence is TGTGCCAGCAGTGCGACAGGGGACCGCGGCTACACCTTC. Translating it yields CASSATGDRGYTF.

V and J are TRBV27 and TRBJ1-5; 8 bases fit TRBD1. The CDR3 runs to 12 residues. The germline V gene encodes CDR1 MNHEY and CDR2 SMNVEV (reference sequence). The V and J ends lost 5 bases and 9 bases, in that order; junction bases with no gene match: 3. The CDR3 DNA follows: TGTGCCAGCAGTCCAGGGGGCGGGCCCCAGCATTTT. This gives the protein CASSPGGGPQHF.

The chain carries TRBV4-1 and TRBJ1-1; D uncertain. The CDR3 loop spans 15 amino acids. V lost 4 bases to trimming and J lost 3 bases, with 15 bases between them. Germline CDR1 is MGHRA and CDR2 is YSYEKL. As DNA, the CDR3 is TGCGCCAGCAGCCCCCTCGGCAGGCCCGACACTGAAGCTTTCTTT. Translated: CASSPLGRPDTEAFF.

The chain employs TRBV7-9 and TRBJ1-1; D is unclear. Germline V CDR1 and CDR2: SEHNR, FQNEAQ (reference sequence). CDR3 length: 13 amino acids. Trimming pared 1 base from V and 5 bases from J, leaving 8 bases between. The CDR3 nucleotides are TGTGCCAGCAGCTTAGGGGGAGAAACTGAAGCTTTCTTT. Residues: CASSLGGETEAFF.

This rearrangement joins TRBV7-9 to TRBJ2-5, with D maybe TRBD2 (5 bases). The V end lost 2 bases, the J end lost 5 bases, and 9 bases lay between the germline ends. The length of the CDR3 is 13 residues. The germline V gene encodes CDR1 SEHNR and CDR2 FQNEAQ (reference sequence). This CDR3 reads CASSLNQRETQYF. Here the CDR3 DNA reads TGTGCCAGCAGCTTAAACCAGCGGGAGACCCAGTACTTC. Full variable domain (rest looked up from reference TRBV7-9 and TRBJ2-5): DTGVSQNPRHKITKRGQNVTFRCDPISEHNRLYWYRQTLGQGPEFLTYFQNEAQLEKSRLLSDRFSAERPKGSFSTLEIQRTEQGDSAMYLCASSLNQRETQYFGPGTRLLVL.

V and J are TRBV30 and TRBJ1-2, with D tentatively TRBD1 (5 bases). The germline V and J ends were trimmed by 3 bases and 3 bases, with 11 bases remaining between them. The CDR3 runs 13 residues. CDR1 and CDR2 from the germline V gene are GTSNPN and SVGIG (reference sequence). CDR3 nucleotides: TGTGCCTGGAGCGTCGACAGTGACTATGGCTACACCTTC. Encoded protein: CAWSVDSDYGYTF.

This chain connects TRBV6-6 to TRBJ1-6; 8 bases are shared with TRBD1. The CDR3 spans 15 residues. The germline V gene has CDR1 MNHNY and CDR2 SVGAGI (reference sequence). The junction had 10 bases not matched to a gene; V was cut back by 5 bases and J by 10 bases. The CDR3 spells CASSPQTGVGSPLHF. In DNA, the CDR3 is TGTGCCAGCAGTCCTCAGACAGGGGTCGGATCACCCCTCCACTTT.

This CDR3 reads CASSQGGTGYLTNYGYTF. As DNA, the CDR3 is TGTGCCAGCAGTCAGGGCGGGACAGGGTACCTCACTAACTATGGCTACACCTTC. The chain combines TRBV6-6 with TRBJ1-2; 9 bases match TRBD1. There are 18 residues in the CDR3. CDR1 is MNHNY, CDR2 SVGAGI, per germline (reference sequence). J gave up 0 bases and V 5 bases, and 13 bases lay outside the gene matches.

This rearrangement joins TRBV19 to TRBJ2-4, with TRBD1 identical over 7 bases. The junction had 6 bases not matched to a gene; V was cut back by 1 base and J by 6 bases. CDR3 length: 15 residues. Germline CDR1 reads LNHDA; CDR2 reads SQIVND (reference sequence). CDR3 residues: CASSIGGTAGNIQYF. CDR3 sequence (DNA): TGTGCCAGTAGTATAGGTGGGACAGCTGGAAACATTCAGTACTTC. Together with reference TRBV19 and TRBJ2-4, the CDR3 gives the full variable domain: DGGITQSPKYLFRKEGQNVTLSCEQNLNHDAMYWYRQDPGQGLRLIYYSQIVNDFQKGDIAEGYSVSREKKESFPLTVTSAQKNPTAFYLCASSIGGTAGNIQYFGAGTRLSVL.

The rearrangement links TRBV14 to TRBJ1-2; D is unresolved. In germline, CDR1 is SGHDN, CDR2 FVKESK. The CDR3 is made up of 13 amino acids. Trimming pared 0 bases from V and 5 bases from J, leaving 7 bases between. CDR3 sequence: CASSQELDYGYTF. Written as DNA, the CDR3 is TGTGCCAGCAGCCAAGAGCTAGATTATGGCTACACCTTC.

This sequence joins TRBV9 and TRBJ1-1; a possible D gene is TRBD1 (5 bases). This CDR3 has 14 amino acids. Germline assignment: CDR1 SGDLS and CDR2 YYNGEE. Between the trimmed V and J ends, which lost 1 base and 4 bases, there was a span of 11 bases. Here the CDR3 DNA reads TGTGCCAGCAGCGTACAGGGTTCCTCCACTGAAGCTTTCTTT. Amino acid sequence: CASSVQGSSTEAFF.

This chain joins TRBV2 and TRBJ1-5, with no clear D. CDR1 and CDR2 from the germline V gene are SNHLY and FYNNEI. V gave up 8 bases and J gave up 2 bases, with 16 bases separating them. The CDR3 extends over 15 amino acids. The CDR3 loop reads CASGVGNWGNQPQHF. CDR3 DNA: TGTGCCAGCGGTGTGGGCAACTGGGGCAATCAGCCCCAGCATTTT.

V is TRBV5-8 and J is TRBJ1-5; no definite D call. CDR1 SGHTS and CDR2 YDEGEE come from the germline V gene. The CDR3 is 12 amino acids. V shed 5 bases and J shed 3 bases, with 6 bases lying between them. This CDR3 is CASSENNQPQHF. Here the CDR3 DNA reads TGTGCCAGCAGTGAGAACAATCAGCCCCAGCATTTT.

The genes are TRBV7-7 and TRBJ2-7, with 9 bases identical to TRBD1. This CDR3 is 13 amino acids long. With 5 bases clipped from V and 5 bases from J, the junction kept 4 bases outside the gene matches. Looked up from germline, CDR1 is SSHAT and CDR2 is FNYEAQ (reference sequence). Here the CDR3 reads CASSRDRDHEQYF. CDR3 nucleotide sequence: TGTGCCAGCAGCCGGGACAGGGACCACGAGCAGTACTTC. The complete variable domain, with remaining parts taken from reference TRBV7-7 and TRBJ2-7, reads GAGVSQSPRYKVTKRGQDVTLRCDPISSHATLYWYQQALGQGPEFLTYFNYEAQPDKSGLPSDRFSAERPEGSISTLTIQRTEQRDSAMYRCASSRDRDHEQYFGPGTRLTVT.

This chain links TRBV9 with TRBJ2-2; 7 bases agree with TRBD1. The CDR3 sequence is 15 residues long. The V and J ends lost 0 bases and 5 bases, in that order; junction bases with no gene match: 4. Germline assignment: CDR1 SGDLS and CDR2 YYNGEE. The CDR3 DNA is TGTGCCAGCAGCGTAGCTCCAGGGGGAACCGGGGAGCTGTTTTTT. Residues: CASSVAPGGTGELFF.

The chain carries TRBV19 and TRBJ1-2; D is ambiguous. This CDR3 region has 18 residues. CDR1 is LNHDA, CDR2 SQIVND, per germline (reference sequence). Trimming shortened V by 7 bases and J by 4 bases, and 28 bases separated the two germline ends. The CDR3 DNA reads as TGTGCCAGTAAGGTCCTCGCGACCCGGGGAAAAGATCCCTATGGCTACACCTTC. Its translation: CASKVLATRGKDPYGYTF.

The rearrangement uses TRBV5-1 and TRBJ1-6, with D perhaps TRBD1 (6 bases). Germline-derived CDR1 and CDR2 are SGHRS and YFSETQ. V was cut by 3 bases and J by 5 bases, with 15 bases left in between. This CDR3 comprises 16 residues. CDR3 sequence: CASSSQDSLNNSPLHF. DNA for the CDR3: TGCGCCAGCAGCTCCCAGGACAGCCTCAATAATTCACCCCTCCACTTT.

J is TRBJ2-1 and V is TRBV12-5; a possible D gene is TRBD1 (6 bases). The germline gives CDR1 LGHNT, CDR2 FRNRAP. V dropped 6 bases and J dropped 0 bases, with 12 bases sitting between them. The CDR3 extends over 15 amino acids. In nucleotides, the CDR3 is TGTGCTAGTGGCTCTGACAGGAGCTCCTACAATGAGCAGTTCTTC. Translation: CASGSDRSSYNEQFF.

The CDR3 DNA reads as TGTGCCACCAGTACAGGGAATTCACCCCTCCACTTT. It yields the protein CATSTGNSPLHF. This chain joins TRBV24-1 and TRBJ1-6, with a possible D match to TRBD1 (6 bases). V lost 6 bases and J 7 bases, leaving 6 bases between the germline ends. This CDR3 is built from 12 residues. Germline V gene sequence: CDR1 KGHDR, CDR2 SFDVKD.

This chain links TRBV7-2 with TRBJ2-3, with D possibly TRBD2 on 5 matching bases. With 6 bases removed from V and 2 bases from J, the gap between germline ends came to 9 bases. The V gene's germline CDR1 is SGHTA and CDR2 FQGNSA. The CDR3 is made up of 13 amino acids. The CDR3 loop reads CASSYDYTDTQYF. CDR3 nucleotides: TGTGCCAGCAGTTACGACTACACAGATACGCAGTATTTT.

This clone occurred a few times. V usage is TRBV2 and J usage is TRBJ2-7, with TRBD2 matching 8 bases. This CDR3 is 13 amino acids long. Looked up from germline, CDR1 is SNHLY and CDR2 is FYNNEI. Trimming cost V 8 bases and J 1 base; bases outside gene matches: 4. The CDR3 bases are TGTGCCAGCCTATTAGCGGGGTCCTACGAGCAGTACTTC. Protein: CASLLAGSYEQYF.

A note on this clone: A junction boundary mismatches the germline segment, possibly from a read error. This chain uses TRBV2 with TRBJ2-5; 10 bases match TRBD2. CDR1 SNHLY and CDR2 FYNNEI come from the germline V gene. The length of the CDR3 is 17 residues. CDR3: CASSEAVGLAGEETKYF. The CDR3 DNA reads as TGTGCCAGCAGTGAAGCGGTTGGGCTAGCGGGGGAAGAGACCAAGTACTTC.

CDR3 region: CASSFSPGGGQPQHF. CDR3 coding DNA: TGTGCCAGCAGTTTTTCACCCGGGGGTGGGCAGCCCCAGCATTTT. The V and J genes are TRBV27 and TRBJ1-5, with D perhaps TRBD1 (5 bases). CDR1 is MNHEY and CDR2 is SMNVEV in the germline V gene (reference sequence). The CDR3 totals 15 residues. The ends were cut back, 3 bases at V and 7 bases at J, with 16 bases in the middle.

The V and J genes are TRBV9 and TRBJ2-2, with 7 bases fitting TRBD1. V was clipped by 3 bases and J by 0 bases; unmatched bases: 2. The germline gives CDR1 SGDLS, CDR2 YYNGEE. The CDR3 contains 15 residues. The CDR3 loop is CASSDRGANTGELFF. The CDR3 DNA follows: TGTGCCAGCAGCGACAGGGGTGCGAACACCGGGGAGCTGTTTTTT.

For the CDR3, the DNA is TGTGCCAGCAGCGGCCTCTTGAATGAGCAGTTCTTC. Residues: CASSGLLNEQFF. The J gene is TRBJ2-1, the V gene TRBV11-3; D unresolved. Germline lookup yields CDR1 SGHNT and CDR2 YENEEA. V was clipped by 5 bases and J by 7 bases, with 9 bases between them. This CDR3 is built from 12 residues.

CDR3: CASSKVGGGGNQPQHF. In DNA form, the CDR3 reads TGTGCCAGTAGTAAGGTCGGGGGAGGCGGCAATCAGCCCCAGCATTTT. The chain joins TRBV19 to TRBJ1-5; D perhaps matches TRBD1 (5 bases). Germline CDR1 is LNHDA and CDR2 is SQIVND (reference sequence). The CDR3 consists of 16 residues. Deletions cut 4 bases from V and 2 bases from J, with 15 bases between.